The 18 T cell receptor beta chains listed next were all sequenced from one sample in a study of cytomegalovirus exposure and HLA in healthy donors. The PCR used 60 Vbeta and 13 Jbeta primers. The data were produced by immunoSEQ multiplex PCR, yet TCRdb's version contains in-frame clones alone and is incomplete. The sample is made up of about 39,000 clones, and the top ten hold over 3% of it. Sequencing was performed on PBMCs. These receptors all come from a woman aged 25 to 39 in good health and CMV-seropositive.

V and J are TRBV7-8 and TRBJ2-3; 7 bases match TRBD2. The CDR3 covers 14 residues. CDR1 and CDR2 from the germline V gene are SGHVS and FQNEAQ. V was clipped by 7 bases and J by 3 bases; unmatched bases: 7. The CDR3 reads CASNAELATDTQYF. For the CDR3, the DNA is TGTGCCAGCAACGCGGAACTAGCGACAGATACGCAGTATTTT.

The rearrangement uses TRBV25-1 and TRBJ2-7, with TRBD2 identical over 14 bases. Trimming removed 6 bases from V and 2 bases from J; junction bases left unmatched: 6. The CDR3 spans 16 residues. CDR1 is MGHDK, CDR2 SYGVNS, per germline. In nucleotides, the CDR3 is TGTGCCAGCAGCAGGACTAGCGGGGGGTCCGCCTACGAGCAGTACTTC. Translated: CASSRTSGGSAYEQYF.

The V call is TRBV13, the J call TRBJ2-7; a possible D gene is TRBD2 (7 bases). The CDR3 covers 15 residues. The germline V gene encodes CDR1 PRHDT and CDR2 FYEKMQ (reference sequence). Deletions cut 2 bases from V and 7 bases from J, with 18 bases between. The CDR3 sequence is CASSLSAGAHREQYF. The CDR3 DNA reads TGTGCCAGCAGCTTATCGGCGGGGGCACACCGGGAGCAGTACTTC.

The chain links TRBV5-1 to TRBJ1-1; TRBD1 agrees at 7 bases. Germline V gene sequence: CDR1 SGHRS, CDR2 YFSETQ. The CDR3 spans 13 residues. The V gene end was trimmed by 5 bases and the J gene end by 2 bases; junction bases not matched to a gene: 3. The CDR3 loop reads CASSQGGNTEAFF. CDR3 nucleotides: TGCGCCAGCAGTCAGGGGGGAAACACTGAAGCTTTCTTT.

CDR3 in amino acids: CASSPIPDRGNEQYF. In nucleotides, the CDR3 is TGTGCCAGCAGCCCCATCCCGGACAGGGGAAACGAGCAGTACTTC. The rearrangement joins TRBV5-6 to TRBJ2-7; 9 bases line up with TRBD1. Germline trimming cut 4 bases from V and 5 bases from J; bases unmatched to any gene: 10. CDR1 is SGHDT, CDR2 YYEEEE, per germline. This CDR3 is 15 amino acids long.

The chain joins TRBV27 to TRBJ1-2, with D possibly TRBD1 on 5 matching bases. CDR3 length: 14 amino acids. The V gene lost 5 bases and the J gene lost 3 bases, with 13 bases spanning the gap. Looked up from germline, CDR1 is MNHEY and CDR2 is SMNVEV (reference sequence). The CDR3 nucleotides are TGTGCCAGCAGTCCAACGGGGGGGTACTATGGCTACACCTTC. It is translated as CASSPTGGYYGYTF.

V and J are TRBV19 and TRBJ1-6; maybe TRBD1 (6 bases). This CDR3 spans 17 amino acids. With 2 bases removed from V and 7 bases from J, the gap between germline ends came to 18 bases. Germline V gives CDR1 LNHDA, CDR2 SQIVND (reference sequence). The CDR3 nucleotides read TGTGCCAGTAGTATAATGGTAACAGGGAGAGGAAATTCACCCCTCCACTTT. Protein product: CASSIMVTGRGNSPLHF.

The rearrangement links TRBV5-4 to TRBJ2-7; D is possibly TRBD1 (6 bases). CDR3 length equals 15 residues. In germline, CDR1 is SGHNT, CDR2 YYREEE (reference sequence). V lost 4 bases to trimming and J lost 6 bases, with 20 bases between them. The CDR3 region has the DNA TGTGCCAGCAGCAATGGGGGCCCAGGCCTACTCGAGCAGTACTTC. Its translation is CASSNGGPGLLEQYF.

This CDR3 is CATRGATGLANEQFF. CDR3 coding DNA: TGCGCCACACGAGGGGCGACAGGTCTGGCGAATGAGCAGTTCTTC. The rearrangement joins TRBV5-1 to TRBJ2-1; D may be TRBD1 (6 bases). V was cut by 9 bases and J by 7 bases, with 23 bases left in between. Germline V lookup: CDR1 SGHRS, CDR2 YFSETQ. The CDR3 runs 15 residues.

The CDR3 region is CASSVGSTDNEQFF. The CDR3 DNA reads TGTGCCAGCAGCGTAGGTAGTACCGACAATGAGCAGTTCTTC. This sequence joins TRBV9 and TRBJ2-1; D ambiguous. Per germline, CDR1 SGDLS and CDR2 YYNGEE. The length of the CDR3 is 14 residues. Trimming stripped 0 bases from V and 5 bases from J, with 9 bases between. The full variable domain, rest sourced from reference TRBV9 and TRBJ2-1, is DSGVTQTPKHLITATGQRVTLRCSPRSGDLSVYWYQQSLDQGLQFLIQYYNGEERAKGNILERFSAQQFPDLHSELNLSSLELGDSALYFCASSVGSTDNEQFFGPGTRLTVL.

CDR3 in DNA: TGTGCCAGCAGCTTGCTAGCGGGGGACCCCACCGGGGAGCTGTTTTTT. Translated, it gives CASSLLAGDPTGELFF. The genes are TRBV5-6 and TRBJ2-2; 10 nucleotides align to TRBD2. J lost 4 bases, V lost 1 base, and 4 bases had no gene match. Germline V gene lookup returns CDR1 SGHDT and CDR2 YYEEEE. This CDR3 region has 16 residues.

V and J are TRBV21-1 and TRBJ2-7; the table gives TRBD1 as D, unverified against the DNA. TRBV21-1 is recorded as a pseudogene. The CDR3 loop spans 19 amino acids. CDR3 region: CASRIGRDRGILGDYEQYF. Written as DNA, the CDR3 is TGTGCCAGCAGGATCGGTCGGGACAGGGGAATCCTAGGGGACTACGAGCAGTACTTC.

The chain couples TRBV5-1 to TRBJ2-3, with D possibly being TRBD1 (6 bases). V was pared by 5 bases and J by 5 bases, with 18 bases between. The CDR3 is 15 amino acids. Germline V lookup: CDR1 SGHRS, CDR2 YFSETQ. The CDR3 sequence: CASRARQDMLDTQYF. The CDR3 bases are TGCGCCAGCAGAGCCCGACAGGATATGTTAGATACGCAGTATTTT.

The chain recombines TRBV15 with TRBJ2-1; the match to TRBD1 covers 10 bases. V was pared by 3 bases and J by 9 bases, with 5 bases of the junction left unmatched. Germline lookup yields CDR1 LNHNV and CDR2 YYDKDF (reference sequence). The CDR3 is made up of 14 amino acids. CDR3 sequence (DNA): TGTGCCACCAGCAGGGGACAGGGGCCGCGTGAGCAGTTCTTC. This gives the protein CATSRGQGPREQFF.

This chain connects TRBV5-5 to TRBJ2-1, with 9 bases aligning to TRBD2. The CDR3 covers 14 residues. In germline, CDR1 is SGHKS, CDR2 YYEKEE (reference sequence). J lost 9 bases, V lost 9 bases, and 13 bases had no gene match. The CDR3 spells CATLRGLARAEQFF. CDR3 DNA: TGTGCCACATTAAGGGGACTAGCTAGGGCTGAGCAGTTCTTC.

Frequency places this clone as medium-sized. This rearrangement joins TRBV7-9 to TRBJ1-2, with D possibly matching TRBD1 (6 bases). This CDR3 region has 12 residues. Germline V gene lookup returns CDR1 SEHNR and CDR2 FQNEAQ (reference sequence). V dropped 7 bases and J dropped 6 bases, with 12 bases sitting between them. This CDR3 is CASIGQGNGYTF. CDR3 DNA: TGTGCCAGCATCGGGCAGGGGAATGGCTACACCTTC.

The rearrangement uses TRBV10-2 and TRBJ1-1; possible D gene TRBD1, 5 bases. The V gene's germline CDR1 is WSHSY and CDR2 SAAADI. V lost 7 bases, J lost 1 base, and 13 bases lay in between. This CDR3 region has 14 residues. The CDR3 DNA follows: TGCGCCAGCATGGGTTTTACAGGGAACACTGAAGCTTTCTTT. The encoded protein is CASMGFTGNTEAFF.

The CDR3 DNA follows: TGCGCCAGCACCGGACAGGGTGAAAAACTGTTTTTT. Translation: CASTGQGEKLFF. The rearrangement uses TRBV5-1 and TRBJ1-4; 8 bases fit TRBD1. Trimming removed 6 bases from V and 7 bases from J; junction bases left unmatched: 2. Per the germline V gene, CDR1 is SGHRS and CDR2 is YFSETQ. There are 12 residues in the CDR3.